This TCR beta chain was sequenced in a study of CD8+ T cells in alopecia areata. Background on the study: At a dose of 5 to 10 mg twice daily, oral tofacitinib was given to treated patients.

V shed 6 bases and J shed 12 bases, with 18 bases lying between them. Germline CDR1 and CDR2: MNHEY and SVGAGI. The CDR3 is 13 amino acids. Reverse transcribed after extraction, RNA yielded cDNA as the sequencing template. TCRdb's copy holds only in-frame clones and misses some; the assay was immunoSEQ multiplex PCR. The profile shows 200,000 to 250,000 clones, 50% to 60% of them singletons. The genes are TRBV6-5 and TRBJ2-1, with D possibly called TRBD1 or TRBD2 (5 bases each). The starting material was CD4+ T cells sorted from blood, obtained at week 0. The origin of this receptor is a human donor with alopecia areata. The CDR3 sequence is CASRRDGFGWQFF. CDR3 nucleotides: TGTGCCAGCAGGAGGGACGGTTTCGGTTGGCAGTTCTTC.